These 23 T cell receptor beta chains originate from one sample sequenced in a study of early T cells in non-severe SARS-CoV-2 infection. A single record per CDR3 protein comes from TCRdb applying MiXCR to the 5' RACE reads. The sample includes some 39,000 distinct CDR3 sequences, roughly 7% seen only once; the top ten take 8.3%. The material sequenced was whole blood. Source of these receptors: an adult who was a healthcare worker with PCR-confirmed SARS-CoV-2 infection or an uninfected control (not recorded which).

This clonotype was counted at least ten times. The chain employs TRBV20-1 and TRBJ2-7; 9 nucleotides line up with TRBD2. V shed 6 bases and J 3 bases; nucleotides not matched to a gene: 9. Per the germline V gene, CDR1 is DFQATT and CDR2 is SNEGSKA (reference sequence). CDR3 size: 14 residues. The CDR3 loop reads CSAEPGLAIYEQYF. The CDR3 coding sequence is TGCAGTGCAGAACCGGGACTAGCCATCTACGAGCAGTACTTC.

This clonotype turned up a few times. The CDR3 DNA reads as TGTGCCAGCAGTTACTCGGGACATTCGTTCCGAGGCGAGCAGTACTTC. Translated: CASSYSGHSFRGEQYF. The chain recombines TRBV6-5 with TRBJ2-7; possible D gene TRBD1, 6 bases. The germline gives CDR1 MNHEY, CDR2 SVGAGI. The V and J ends lost 0 bases and 6 bases respectively, with 18 bases between them. CDR3 length: 16 residues.

Ten or more counts support this clonotype. The rearrangement uses TRBV7-9 and TRBJ1-4; no clear D gene. This CDR3 has 14 residues. Germline loops: CDR1 SEHNR, CDR2 FQNEAQ (reference sequence). Trimming cost V 4 bases and J 8 bases, with 14 bases left between them. The CDR3: CASSSRESVEKLFF. In DNA form, the CDR3 reads TGTGCCAGCAGCTCCCGGGAGAGCGTCGAAAAACTGTTTTTT.

The gene calls are TRBV30 and TRBJ2-2, with D perhaps TRBD1 or TRBD2 (5 bases each). CDR3 length equals 13 residues. V was cut by 5 bases and J by 4 bases, with 11 bases left in between. Germline assignment: CDR1 GTSNPN and CDR2 SVGIG (reference sequence). The CDR3 region has the DNA TGTGCCTGGGCGAGGGGTTTCACCGGGGAGCTGTTTTTT. Its translation is CAWARGFTGELFF.

Many counts were recorded for this clonotype. The chain combines TRBV2 with TRBJ1-2, with TRBD1 matching over 11 bases. The germline gives CDR1 SNHLY, CDR2 FYNNEI. Trimming took 5 bases from V and 3 from J; bases not matched to a gene: 2. The CDR3 has 14 amino acids. For the CDR3, the DNA is TGTGCCAGCAGTCGGACAGGGGGCGACTATGGCTACACCTTC. Translation gives CASSRTGGDYGYTF.

This clonotype was seen at least ten times. The chain joins TRBV20-1 to TRBJ2-7; D gene unclear. Trimming left V 3 bases short and J 0 bases short, with 18 bases between. The CDR3 extends over 16 amino acids. Germline CDR1 DFQATT, CDR2 SNEGSKA (reference sequence). CDR3 sequence reads: CSASASGLHTSYEQYF. In DNA, the CDR3 is TGCAGTGCTAGTGCCTCAGGATTACACACCTCCTACGAGCAGTACTTC.

This clonotype was counted many times. This chain joins TRBV10-3 and TRBJ2-1; D may be TRBD2 (5 bases). The germline V gene has CDR1 ENHRY and CDR2 SYGVKD. This CDR3 is 12 amino acids long. V lost 7 bases to trimming and J lost 10 bases, with 14 bases between them. The CDR3 protein is CAITESSGEQFF. CDR3 bases: TGTGCCATCACCGAAAGTTCGGGGGAGCAGTTCTTC.

The rearrangement joins TRBV30 to TRBJ1-2; TRBD1 agrees at 12 bases. The CDR3 spans 14 residues. Germline values: CDR1 GTSNPN, CDR2 SVGIG (reference sequence). After removal of 2 bases from V and 7 bases from J, the junction contained 5 bases not matched to a gene. The CDR3 reads CAWSRGQGAFGYTF. The CDR3 DNA reads TGTGCCTGGAGTCGGGGACAGGGGGCGTTTGGCTACACCTTC.

The chain employs TRBV27 and TRBJ1-6, with 8 nucleotides matching TRBD1. Looked up from germline, CDR1 is MNHEY and CDR2 is SMNVEV (reference sequence). J lost 2 bases, V lost 3 bases, and 3 bases had no gene match. CDR3 length: 16 residues. The CDR3 coding sequence is TGTGCCAGCAGTTTTACAGGGGGAGCCTATAATTCACCCCTCCACTTT. Translating gives CASSFTGGAYNSPLHF.

The V gene is TRBV28, the J gene TRBJ2-7, with 7 bases that match TRBD1. Trimming took 5 bases from V and 5 from J; bases not matched to a gene: 0. The germline V gene has CDR1 MDHEN and CDR2 SYDVKM. CDR3 length equals 11 residues. For the CDR3, the DNA is TGTGCCAGCAGTAGGGGGCACGAGCAGTACTTC. This translates into CASSRGHEQYF.

This clonotype was recorded at least ten times. The gene calls are TRBV6-5 and TRBJ1-1; no firm D call. Between the trimmed V and J ends, which lost 2 bases and 1 base, there was a span of 5 bases. The CDR3 spans 13 residues. Germline CDR1 reads MNHEY; CDR2 reads SVGAGI. The CDR3 coding sequence is TGTGCCAGCAGTTACGGTCGGAACACTGAAGCTTTCTTT. This translates into CASSYGRNTEAFF.

This clonotype showed up just a few times. The chain combines TRBV10-2 with TRBJ2-2; 8 nucleotides align to TRBD2. V lost 2 bases, J lost 4 bases, and 0 bases stayed unmatched. CDR1 WSHSY and CDR2 SAAADI come from the germline V gene. CDR3 size: 14 residues. The chain's CDR3 is CASSELAGTGELFF. In DNA, the CDR3 is TGCGCCAGCAGTGAGCTAGCGGGCACCGGGGAGCTGTTTTTT.

This clonotype was observed many times. The J gene is TRBJ2-1, the V gene TRBV5-6; no clear D gene. The CDR3 runs 16 residues. Germline assignment: CDR1 SGHDT and CDR2 YYEEEE. The V and J ends lost 2 bases and 0 bases respectively, with 12 bases between them. The CDR3 DNA sequence: TGTGCCAGCAGCTTCCTTCCGGGTGGCTCCTACAATGAGCAGTTCTTC. Translating gives CASSFLPGGSYNEQFF.

This clonotype was observed many times. The rearrangement joins TRBV28 to TRBJ2-1, with D possibly TRBD1 on 6 matching bases. Germline V gene data show CDR1 as MDHEN and CDR2 as SYDVKM. The CDR3 runs to 12 residues. Trimming cost V 7 bases and J 10 bases, with 14 bases left between them. The CDR3 sequence is CASNIPTGEQFF. CDR3 coding DNA: TGTGCCAGCAATATACCCACAGGGGAGCAGTTCTTC. The full variable domain, with the rest looked up from reference TRBV28 and TRBJ2-1, is DVKVTQSSRYLVKRTGEKVFLECVQDMDHENMFWYRQDPGLGLRLIYFSYDVKMKEKGDIPEGYSVSREKKERFSLILESASTNQTSMYLCASNIPTGEQFFGPGTRLTVL.

This clonotype appeared a few times. The chain uses TRBV11-2 and TRBJ2-6, with D unclear. The V end lost 4 bases, the J end lost 2 bases, and 6 bases lay between the germline ends. CDR1 is SGHAT and CDR2 is FQNNGV in the germline V gene. The CDR3 length is 14 residues. This CDR3 is CASSSTAGANVLTF. In DNA, the CDR3 is TGTGCCAGCAGCTCAACAGCTGGGGCCAACGTCCTGACTTTC.

The J gene is TRBJ2-5, the V gene TRBV20-1; D remains unclear. The CDR3 sequence is 13 residues long. Germline CDR1 DFQATT, CDR2 SNEGSKA (reference sequence). V lost 2 bases, J lost 2 bases, and 9 bases lay in between. The chain's CDR3 is CSARTAVQETQYF. DNA of the CDR3: TGCAGTGCTAGAACGGCCGTACAAGAGACCCAGTACTTC.

This clonotype was seen repeatedly, ten times or more. The genes are TRBV7-8 and TRBJ2-7, with unresolved D. CDR3 length equals 14 residues. Germline V gene sequence: CDR1 SGHVS, CDR2 FQNEAQ. Trimming stripped 1 base from V and 2 bases from J, with 9 bases between. CDR3 amino acids: CASSLGFVAYEQYF. The DNA of the CDR3 is TGTGCCAGCAGCTTAGGATTTGTTGCCTACGAGCAGTACTTC.

This clonotype has at least ten counts. The chain has TRBV4-1 and TRBJ2-5; D unresolved. The CDR3 contains 12 residues. The germline V and J ends were trimmed by 2 bases and 4 bases, with 5 bases remaining between them. Germline CDR1 is MGHRA and CDR2 is YSYEKL. CDR3 DNA: TGCGCCAGCAGCCAACTGGGAGAGACCCAGTACTTC. This encodes CASSQLGETQYF.

This clonotype turned up a few times. The chain recombines TRBV7-2 with TRBJ2-3; perhaps TRBD1 as D (6 bases). V shed 5 bases and J shed 3 bases, with 15 bases lying between them. The CDR3 loop spans 15 amino acids. Germline V gives CDR1 SGHTA, CDR2 FQGNSA. DNA for the CDR3: TGTGCCAGCAGCCTCAACCCAAGGGGGACAGATACGCAGTATTTT. Protein product: CASSLNPRGTDTQYF.

This clonotype was counted many times. The V gene is TRBV20-1, the J gene TRBJ2-5, with D unresolved. The CDR3 covers 11 residues. V lost 1 base to trimming and J lost 2 bases, with 2 bases between them. The germline CDR1 and CDR2 sequences are DFQATT and SNEGSKA (reference sequence). The CDR3 DNA sequence: TGCAGTGCTAGAGTGCAAGAGACCCAGTACTTC. The encoded protein is CSARVQETQYF.

The chain uses TRBV11-2 and TRBJ2-3; D may be TRBD2 (7 bases). Trimming took 1 base from V and 10 from J, leaving 15 bases between them. The CDR3 sequence is 14 residues long. Germline V gives CDR1 SGHAT, CDR2 FQNNGV. DNA for the CDR3: TGTGCCAGCAGCTTAGTACCGGGGGGCTTGGCGCAGTATTTT. It specifies CASSLVPGGLAQYF.

This clonotype was seen many times. The V and J genes are TRBV7-9 and TRBJ1-1; D possibly corresponds to TRBD1 (5 bases). The CDR3 is 21 residues long. CDR1 is SEHNR and CDR2 is FQNEAQ in the germline V gene (reference sequence). V dropped 5 bases and J dropped 3 bases, with 34 bases sitting between them. The CDR3 sequence: CASSKDPRLIDSYGGDTEAFF. The CDR3 DNA reads TGTGCCAGCAGCAAGGACCCCCGATTAATAGATTCCTATGGGGGAGACACTGAAGCTTTCTTT.

Many counts were recorded for this clonotype. The chain is built from TRBV30 and TRBJ2-7, with D hard to call. This CDR3 spans 15 amino acids. Germline V gene data show CDR1 as GTSNPN and CDR2 as SVGIG (reference sequence). Trimming took off 3 bases at V and 3 bases at J, with 18 bases between the two ends. Here the CDR3 DNA reads TGTGCCTGGAGGCCTCTCGAAGCAGATTACTACGAGCAGTACTTC. This codes for CAWRPLEADYYEQYF. The full variable domain, in which reference TRBV30 and TRBJ2-7 provide the parts outside the CDR3, is SQTIHQWPATLVQPVGSPLSLECTVEGTSNPNLYWYRQAAGRGLQLLFYSVGIGQISSEVPQNLSASRPQDRQFILSSKKLLLSDSGFYLCAWRPLEADYYEQYFGPGTRLTVT.